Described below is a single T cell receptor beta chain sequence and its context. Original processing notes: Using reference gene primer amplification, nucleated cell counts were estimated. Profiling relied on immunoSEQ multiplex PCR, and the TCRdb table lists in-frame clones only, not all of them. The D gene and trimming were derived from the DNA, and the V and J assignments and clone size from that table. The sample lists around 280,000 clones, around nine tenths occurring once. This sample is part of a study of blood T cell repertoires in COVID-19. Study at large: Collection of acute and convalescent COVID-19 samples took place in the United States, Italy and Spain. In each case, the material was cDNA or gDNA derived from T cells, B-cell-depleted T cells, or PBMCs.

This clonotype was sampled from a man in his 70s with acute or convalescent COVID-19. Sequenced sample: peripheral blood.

DNA of the CDR3: TGTGCCAGCAATAGCGGGACTAGCACAGATACGCAGTATTTT. This encodes CASNSGTSTDTQYF. This chain joins TRBV9 and TRBJ2-3; 8 bases fit TRBD2. CDR1 and CDR2 from the germline V gene are SGDLS and YYNGEE. V was pared by 6 bases and J by 0 bases, with 3 bases of the junction left unmatched. The CDR3 contains 14 residues.